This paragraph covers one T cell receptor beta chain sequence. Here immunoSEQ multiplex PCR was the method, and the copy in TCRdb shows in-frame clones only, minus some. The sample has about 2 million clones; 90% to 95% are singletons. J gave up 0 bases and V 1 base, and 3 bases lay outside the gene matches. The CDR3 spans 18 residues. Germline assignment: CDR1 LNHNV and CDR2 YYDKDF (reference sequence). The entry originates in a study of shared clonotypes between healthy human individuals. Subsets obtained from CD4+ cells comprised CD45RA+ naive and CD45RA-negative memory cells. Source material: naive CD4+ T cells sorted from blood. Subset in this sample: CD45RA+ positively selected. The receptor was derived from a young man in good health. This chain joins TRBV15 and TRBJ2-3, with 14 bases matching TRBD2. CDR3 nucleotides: TGTGCCACCAGCAGAGGTGGGACTAGCGGGGGCAGCACAGATACGCAGTATTTT. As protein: CATSRGGTSGGSTDTQYF.